The clone carrying this T cell receptor (beta chain) appeared a single time. Its antigen is not identified. TCRdb's table, derived via immunoSEQ multiplex PCR, lists solely in-frame clones and lacks some. This sample has over 45,000 clones, with 70% to 80% found just once. This entry is derived from a study of T cells in localized non-small cell lung cancer. Study conclusions and caveats: The highest T cell clonality was in uninvolved adjacent lung, above tumor.

The V gene's germline CDR1 is LNHDA and CDR2 SQIVND (reference sequence). The ends were cut back, 6 bases at V and 0 bases at J, with 21 bases in the middle. This CDR3 has 18 residues. The V call is TRBV19, the J call TRBJ1-5; no firm D call. The source material was peripheral blood, sampled before any cancer treatment. The receptor's source is a man aged 40 to 75 with stage I squamous cell lung carcinoma. The DNA for the CDR3 is TGTGCCAGTAGGGCTGGGTCATTAGCCGGCGGTAGCAATCAGCCCCAGCATTTT. Translation gives CASRAGSLAGGSNQPQHF. Looking up the rest from reference TRBV19 and TRBJ1-5 gives the full variable domain: DGGITQSPKYLFRKEGQNVTLSCEQNLNHDAMYWYRQDPGQGLRLIYYSQIVNDFQKGDIAEGYSVSREKKESFPLTVTSAQKNPTAFYLCASRAGSLAGGSNQPQHFGDGTRLSIL.